This TCR beta chain was profiled in a study of blood T cell repertoires in COVID-19 (dated by TCRdb to 2020 to 2021). About the study as a whole: The collaborator samples originated in the United States, Italy and Spain and spanned the acute and convalescent phases of COVID-19. The material from the prospective study consisted of cDNA or gDNA derived from T cells, B-cell-depleted T cells, or PBMCs. Deeply sampled blood TCRbeta repertoires from subjects exposed to, actively infected with, or recovered from COVID-19 were included in the dataset. A freely available public database, intended as a resource for researchers studying the immune response to SARS-CoV-2, is where the repertoires were released. The samples were drawn from two sources: the first 160 participants of the ongoing ImmuneRACE study, and over 1,000 subjects contributed by 6 global collaborators. A de-identified subject ID, COVID-19 status, age in years and sex were almost always included in the sample metadata. Where available, HLA class I and class II types were taken from metadata supplied by the sample provider and were not determined by assay-based typing.

The CDR3 runs 21 amino acids, cysteine and phenylalanine included. The only DNA kept is the CDR3, 63 bases in frame from the first base. CDR1 and CDR2, per the germline V gene, are SGHTA and FQGTGA. The V end gives up 2 bases and the J end 2 bases, leaving 20 bases in the junction not matched to a gene. Enrolling through a virtual design, the prospective study's participants ranged in age from roughly 18 to 90 years and lived across roughly 23 United States geographic areas. In the prospective study, cohorts were assigned on the basis of participant-reported clinical history obtained from a screening survey and a study questionnaire. Recovered participants in ImmuneRACE Cohort 3 were defined as having two consecutive negative NP/OP PCR tests, clearance from a healthcare professional, or resolution of symptoms. Mobile phlebotomists in the prospective study collected whole blood, serum and a nasopharyngeal or oropharyngeal swab from every participant. Participants in the prospective study had the option to provide additional blood draws and questionnaires over an approximately two-month period. Blood samples from the prospective study were shipped frozen or at room temperature prior to DNA extraction.

A word on this clone: What this receptor recognizes is not known. One base away there is no much larger clone; base qualities are not given.

TCRbeta CDR3 regions were amplified from genomic DNA using the immunoSEQ Assay, a bias-controlled multiplex PCR. As for how the authors treated the data: The number of nucleated cells in each sample was estimated by amplification of reference gene primers within the assay. To quantify the absolute abundance of each unique TCRbeta CDR3 rearrangement, sequence reads were collapsed and filtered. For each sample, productive Simpson clonality was calculated as the square root of Simpson's diversity index over productive rearrangements. TCRdb retrieved this table from immuneACCESS and kept in-frame rearrangements only. Not all clones are present; in checked studies, unresolved V genes account for under half, and no reason is known for the remainder. Clone size and the V and J calls come from that table; the DNA yielded D and trimming. The sample includes more than 400,000 clones, with about nine tenths observed a single time. The top ten constitute 0.6% of the sample.

Results the study describes overall, beyond this receptor: The quantity of clinical and demographic metadata differed by source and by participant and was supplied without curation.

The receptor's source is a man in his late teens or twenties who had recovered from COVID-19. Sequencing used PBMCs or T cells enriched from blood (not recorded which). The V and J segments used are TRBV7-3 and TRBJ2-2; 7 central nucleotides agree with TRBD2. The CDR3 sequence is CASSLWDYRRSNRPNTGELFF. At the DNA level, the sequence is TGTGCCAGCAGCTTATGGGACTACCGCAGAAGTAATAGACCCAACACCGGGGAGCTGTTTTTT.